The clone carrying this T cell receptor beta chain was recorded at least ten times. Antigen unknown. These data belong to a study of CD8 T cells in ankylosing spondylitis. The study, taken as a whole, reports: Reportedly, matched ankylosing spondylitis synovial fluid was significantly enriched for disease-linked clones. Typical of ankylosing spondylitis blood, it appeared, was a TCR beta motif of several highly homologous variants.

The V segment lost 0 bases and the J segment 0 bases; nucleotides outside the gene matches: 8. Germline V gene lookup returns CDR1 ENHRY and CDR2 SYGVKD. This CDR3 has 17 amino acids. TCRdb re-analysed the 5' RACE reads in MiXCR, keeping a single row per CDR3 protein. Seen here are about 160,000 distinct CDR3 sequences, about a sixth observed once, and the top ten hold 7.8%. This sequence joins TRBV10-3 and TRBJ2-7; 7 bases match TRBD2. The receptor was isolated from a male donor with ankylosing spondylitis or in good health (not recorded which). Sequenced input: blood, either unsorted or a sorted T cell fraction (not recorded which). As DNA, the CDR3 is TGTGCCATCAGTGAGTCGGGGAAGCGGGGTAACTCCTACGAGCAGTACTTC. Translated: CAISESGKRGNSYEQYF.